The sequence of this T cell receptor beta chain was determined in a study of blood T cells in healthy people across ages. Each donor had roughly 10 milliliters of peripheral blood drawn. Per sample, at least 5 micrograms of total RNA were extracted. The use of a sample-barcoded 5' primer and a J-beta primer mix characterized a second PCR of about 7 to 12 cycles. Unique molecular identifiers of 12 random nucleotides labeled each cDNA. Per sample, CDR3-containing paired-end reads numbered at least 2.5 million. TCRdb re-derived calls from the 5' RACE reads in MiXCR, one entry per CDR3 protein. The sample records approximately 800,000 distinct CDR3 sequences, just over 55% being singletons. The V and J ends lost 0 bases and 4 bases respectively, with 5 bases between them. The CDR3 has 13 amino acids. Germline V lookup: CDR1 SEHNR, CDR2 FQNEAQ (reference sequence).

The chain has TRBV7-9 and TRBJ2-3; no firm D call. This TCR was sampled from a man in his forties in good health. The sample taken for sequencing was blood. This CDR3 is CASSLANADTQYF. As DNA, the CDR3 is TGTGCCAGCAGCTTAGCGAATGCAGATACGCAGTATTTT.